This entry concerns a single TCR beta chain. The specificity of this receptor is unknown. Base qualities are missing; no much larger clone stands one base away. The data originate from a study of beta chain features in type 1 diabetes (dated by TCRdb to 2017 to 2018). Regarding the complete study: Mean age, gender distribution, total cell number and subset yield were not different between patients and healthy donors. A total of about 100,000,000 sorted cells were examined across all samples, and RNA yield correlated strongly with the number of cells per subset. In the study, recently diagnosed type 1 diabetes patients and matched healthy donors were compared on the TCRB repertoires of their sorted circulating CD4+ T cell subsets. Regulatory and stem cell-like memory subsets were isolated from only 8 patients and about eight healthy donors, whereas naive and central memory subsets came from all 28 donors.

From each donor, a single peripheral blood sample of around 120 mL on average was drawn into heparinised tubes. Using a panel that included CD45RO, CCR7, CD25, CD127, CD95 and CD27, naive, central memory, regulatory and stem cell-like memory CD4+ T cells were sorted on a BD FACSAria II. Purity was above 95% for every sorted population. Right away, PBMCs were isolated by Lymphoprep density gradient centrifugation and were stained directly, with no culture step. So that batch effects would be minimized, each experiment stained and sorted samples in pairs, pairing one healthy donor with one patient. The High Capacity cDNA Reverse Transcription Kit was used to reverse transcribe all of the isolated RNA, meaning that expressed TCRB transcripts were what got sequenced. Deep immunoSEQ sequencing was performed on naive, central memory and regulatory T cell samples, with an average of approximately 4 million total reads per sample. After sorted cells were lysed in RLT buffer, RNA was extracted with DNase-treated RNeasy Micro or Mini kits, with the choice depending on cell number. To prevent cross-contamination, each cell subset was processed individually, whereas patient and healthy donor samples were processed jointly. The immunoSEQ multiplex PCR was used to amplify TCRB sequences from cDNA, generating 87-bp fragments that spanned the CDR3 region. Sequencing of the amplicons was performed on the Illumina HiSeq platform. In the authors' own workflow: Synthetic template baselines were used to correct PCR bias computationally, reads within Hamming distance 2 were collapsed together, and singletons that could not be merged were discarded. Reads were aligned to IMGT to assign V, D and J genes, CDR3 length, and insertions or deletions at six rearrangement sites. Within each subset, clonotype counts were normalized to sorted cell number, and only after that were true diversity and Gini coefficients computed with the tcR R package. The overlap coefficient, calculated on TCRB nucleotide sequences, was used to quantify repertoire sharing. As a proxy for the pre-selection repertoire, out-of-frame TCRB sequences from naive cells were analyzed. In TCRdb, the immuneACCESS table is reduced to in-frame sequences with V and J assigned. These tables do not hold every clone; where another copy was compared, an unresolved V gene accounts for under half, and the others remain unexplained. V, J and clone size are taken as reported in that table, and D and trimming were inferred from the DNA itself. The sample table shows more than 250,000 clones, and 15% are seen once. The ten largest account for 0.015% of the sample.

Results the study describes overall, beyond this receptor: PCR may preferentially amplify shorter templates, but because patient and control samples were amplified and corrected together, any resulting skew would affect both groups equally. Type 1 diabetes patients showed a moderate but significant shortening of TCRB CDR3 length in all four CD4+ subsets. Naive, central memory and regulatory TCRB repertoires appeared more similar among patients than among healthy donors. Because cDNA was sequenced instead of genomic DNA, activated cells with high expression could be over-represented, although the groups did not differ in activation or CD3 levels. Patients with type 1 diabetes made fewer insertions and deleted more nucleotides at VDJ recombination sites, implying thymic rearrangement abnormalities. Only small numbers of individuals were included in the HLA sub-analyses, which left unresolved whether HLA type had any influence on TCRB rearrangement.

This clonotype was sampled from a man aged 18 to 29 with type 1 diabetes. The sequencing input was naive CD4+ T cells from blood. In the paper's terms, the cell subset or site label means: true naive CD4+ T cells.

The CDR3 corresponds to CASSFRTGNTEAFF. The base sequence is TGTGCCAGCAGCTTCCGGACAGGGAACACTGAAGCTTTCTTT. Recombination linked TRBV11-2 to TRBJ1-1; TRBD1 agrees with 7 junctional bases. CDR1 SGHAT and CDR2 FQNNGV are derived from the germline V gene. CDR3 length: 14 amino acids, cysteine to phenylalanine. Solely the CDR3 DNA is kept, with 42 bases framed from the first base. At the junction V is shortened by 3 bases and J by 1 base; bases outside the gene matches: 2.